These T cell receptor beta chains were read from a single sample in a study of blood T cell repertoires in COVID-19. The protocol was immunoSEQ multiplex PCR, while the TCRdb copy is restricted to in-frame clones and leaves out a portion. The sample yields more than 450,000 clones, roughly 87% seen once. The specimen was PBMCs or T cells enriched from blood (not recorded which). These receptors were taken from a woman between 18 and 29 years old who had recovered from COVID-19. The CDR3 runs from the conserved cysteine through the conserved F or W. D genes are given only for firm matches. Expanded clones get a size class; other rows say once, few or many, or leave the size out.

d_gene,v_gene,j_gene,abundance,CDR3aa,CDR3nt
TRBD1,TRBV2,TRBJ2-5,-,CASSEMTGVTRETQYF,TGTGCCAGCAGTGAAATGACAGGGGTCACTCGAGAGACCCAGTACTTC
-,TRBV4-1,TRBJ1-2,once,CASSQGVQGEGSYGYTF,TGCGCCAGCAGCCAAGGGGTACAGGGTGAGGGATCCTATGGCTACACCTTC
TRBD2,TRBV30,TRBJ2-2,-,CAWSPGRAFWNTGELFF,TGTGCCTGGAGTCCCGGGAGGGCGTTCTGGAACACCGGGGAGCTGTTTTTT
TRBD2,TRBV7-2,TRBJ2-1,-,CASTLSGGAVYEQFF,TGTGCCAGCACCCTTAGCGGGGGGGCAGTGTATGAGCAGTTCTTC
TRBD2,TRBV7-2,TRBJ2-5,-,CASSLYTSGGAETQYF,TGTGCCAGCAGCCTATACACTAGCGGGGGGGCCGAGACCCAGTACTTC
TRBD1,TRBV19,TRBJ2-1,-,CASSFDPGQGGTAEFF,TGTGCCAGTAGTTTCGACCCGGGACAGGGAGGTACGGCTGAATTCTTC
TRBD1,TRBV5-4,TRBJ1-1,-,CASSSGQANTEAFF,TGTGCCAGCAGCTCGGGACAGGCGAACACTGAAGCTTTCTTT
-,TRBV2,TRBJ2-1,-,CASSDEVGFF,TGTGCCAGCAGTGACGAGGTCGGGTTCTTC
TRBD1,TRBV5-4,TRBJ1-2,-,CASSPEGDRGSYGYTF,TGTGCCAGCAGCCCCGAGGGGGACAGGGGTAGTTATGGCTACACCTTC
TRBD1,TRBV7-8,TRBJ1-6,-,CASSSIGTENSPLHF,TGTGCCAGCAGCTCCATAGGGACAGAAAATTCACCCCTCCACTTT
-,TRBV5-1,TRBJ2-7,-,CASSLDPEEREQYF,TGCGCCAGCAGCTTGGATCCCGAGGAGCGGGAGCAGTACTTC
TRBD2,TRBV6-5,TRBJ2-5,-,CASRGGGPFQETQYF,TGTGCCAGCCGGGGCGGGGGGCCATTCCAAGAGACCCAGTACTTC
-,TRBV29-1,TRBJ2-1,-,CSVSAGQGEQFF,TGCAGCGTGTCCGCAGGGCAAGGTGAGCAGTTCTTC
-,TRBV5-1,TRBJ2-3,-,CASSFGGTDTQYF,TGCGCCAGCAGCTTTGGGGGGACAGATACGCAGTATTTT
-,TRBV7-2,TRBJ1-1,-,CASSPRAGGTEAFF,TGTGCCAGCAGCCCCCGAGCCGGAGGCACTGAAGCTTTCTTT
-,TRBV4-1,TRBJ2-3,-,CASSQDSTESSTDTQYF,TGCGCCAGCAGCCAAGATTCGACAGAATCTAGCACAGATACGCAGTATTTT
-,TRBV29-1,TRBJ1-1,-,CSVEKGGDTEAFF,TGCAGCGTTGAAAAGGGGGGGGACACTGAAGCTTTCTTT
TRBD2,TRBV27,TRBJ2-1,-,CASSPGLDYNEQFF,TGTGCCAGCAGTCCGGGACTAGACTACAATGAGCAGTTCTTC
TRBD2,TRBV4-1,TRBJ2-2,-,CASSEAVGLAGDTGELFF,TGCGCCAGCAGCGAGGCTGTGGGGCTAGCGGGGGACACCGGGGAGCTGTTTTTT
TRBD1,TRBV7-9,TRBJ2-5,-,CASSFLGRGLKREETQYF,TGTGCCAGCAGCTTTTTAGGAAGGGGGCTAAAGAGAGAAGAGACCCAGTACTTC
-,TRBV27,TRBJ1-4,-,CASSISSGATNEKLFF,TGTGCCAGCAGTATCTCCTCAGGGGCAACTAATGAAAAACTGTTTTTT
-,TRBV27,TRBJ1-2,-,CASSPLNYGYTF,TGTGCCAGCAGTCCCCTTAACTATGGCTACACCTTC
-,TRBV27,TRBJ1-5,-,CASSLSGPGTQHF,TGTGCCAGCAGTTTATCGGGGCCTGGGACCCAGCATTTT
TRBD1,TRBV6-4,TRBJ2-7,-,CASRGDTGVYYEQYF,TGTGCCAGCAGGGGGGATACAGGGGTTTACTACGAGCAGTACTTC
-,TRBV7-8,TRBJ1-4,-,CASSSDSLMTKLFF,TGTGCCAGCAGTTCCGACAGCCTAATGACAAAACTGTTTTTT
-,TRBV3-1/TRBV3-2,TRBJ2-7,-,CASSLHYEQYF,TGTGCCAGCAGCCTTCACTACGAGCAGTACTTC
TRBD1,TRBV5-5,TRBJ1-5,-,CASSHRWTGVSNQPQHF,TGTGCCAGCAGCCATAGATGGACAGGGGTTAGCAATCAGCCCCAGCATTTT
-,TRBV2,TRBJ1-5,-,CASSEQGRGQPQHF,TGTGCCAGCAGTGAACAGGGGCGAGGTCAGCCCCAGCATTTT
-,TRBV5-4,TRBJ2-3,-,CASSFFGGGGVEMQYF,TGTGCCAGCAGCTTCTTTGGGGGAGGCGGGGTAGAAATGCAGTATTTT
-,TRBV10-2,TRBJ2-3,-,CASSEIGFRSSTDTQYF,TGCGCCAGCAGTGAAATCGGGTTTCGTTCTAGCACAGATACGCAGTATTTT
TRBD2,TRBV4-2,TRBJ2-3,-,CASSQGRGGDTQYF,TGTGCCAGCAGCCAGGGGCGGGGGGGAGATACGCAGTATTTT
-,TRBV5-1,TRBJ2-2,-,CASSFSGQKGSGELFF,TGCGCCAGCAGCTTTTCGGGACAAAAGGGATCCGGGGAGCTGTTTTTT
-,TRBV5-1,TRBJ1-1,few,CASSLEADSKITF,TGCGCCAGCAGCCTGGAGGCGGACAGCAAGATAACATTT
TRBD2,TRBV9,TRBJ2-1,-,CASSVVSGGNNEQFF,TGTGCCAGCAGCGTAGTGAGCGGGGGGAACAATGAGCAGTTCTTC
TRBD1,TRBV27,TRBJ2-5,-,CASSWDRGFRSQYF,TGTGCCAGCAGTTGGGACAGGGGGTTTAGGTCCCAGTACTTC
-,TRBV4-2,TRBJ2-7,few,CASSQDRFVDEQYF,TGTGCCAGCAGCCAAGATCGGTTCGTGGACGAGCAGTACTTC
-,TRBV11-2,TRBJ1-1,few,CASSSPRGRGTEAFF,TGTGCCAGCAGCTCACCCCGGGGCCGGGGGACTGAAGCTTTCTTT
-,TRBV18,TRBJ2-1,once,CASSPGLAAYNEQFF,TGTGCCAGCTCACCAGGGCTAGCTGCCTACAATGAGCAGTTCTTC
-,TRBV5-1,TRBJ2-2,once,CASSLAVGELFF,TGCGCCAGCAGCTTGGCGGTCGGGGAGCTGTTTTTT
TRBD1,TRBV19,TRBJ1-4,-,CASTLRGDSEKLFF,TGTGCCAGTACCCTCCGAGGGGACAGTGAAAAACTGTTTTTT
TRBD2,TRBV3-1/TRBV3-2,TRBJ2-3,-,CASSQGSGGTDTQYF,TGTGCCAGCAGCCAAGGCAGCGGGGGCACAGATACGCAGTATTTT
-,TRBV7-9,TRBJ1-5,-,CASSLENRERPQHF,TGTGCCAGCAGCTTGGAGAACAGGGAGCGGCCCCAGCATTTT
-,TRBV5-6,TRBJ1-4,once,CASSLVKGLTNEKLFF,TGTGCCAGCAGCTTGGTGAAGGGGTTAACTAATGAAAAACTGTTTTTT
-,TRBV4-2,TRBJ2-7,-,CASSQDPADSFSYEQYF,TGTGCCAGCAGCCAAGACCCCGCGGACAGCTTCTCCTACGAGCAGTACTTC
-,TRBV7-9,TRBJ2-2,-,CASDWGDRESGELFF,TGTGCCAGCGACTGGGGGGATCGGGAATCCGGGGAGCTGTTTTTT
-,TRBV4-1,TRBJ2-5,-,CASGGHQETQYF,TGCGCCAGCGGGGGCCACCAAGAGACCCAGTACTTC
TRBD1,TRBV27,TRBJ1-4,-,CASSRDSFNEKLFF,TGTGCCAGCAGTCGGGACAGCTTTAATGAAAAACTGTTTTTT
-,TRBV5-5,TRBJ1-1,-,CASSYSMPPGTEAFF,TGTGCCAGCAGCTATTCAATGCCCCCAGGGACTGAAGCTTTCTTT
-,TRBV4-1,TRBJ2-1,-,CASSPALITGNEQFF,TGCGCCAGCAGCCCCGCTCTCATTACAGGCAATGAGCAGTTCTTC
TRBD1,TRBV5-5,TRBJ1-1,-,CASSLELRTGKNTEAFF,TGTGCCAGCAGCTTAGAACTACGGACAGGGAAAAACACTGAAGCTTTCTTT
-,TRBV9,TRBJ1-2,-,CASSVEGVGYTF,TGTGCCAGCAGCGTGGAGGGTGTGGGCTACACCTTC
-,TRBV4-1,TRBJ1-2,-,CASSPGVYTPYGYTF,TGCGCCAGCAGCCCCGGGGTCTACACACCCTATGGCTACACCTTC
-,TRBV6-4,TRBJ2-6,-,CASSPSFSVSGANVLTF,TGTGCCAGCAGTCCGTCCTTTTCTGTCTCTGGGGCCAACGTCCTGACTTTC
-,TRBV9,TRBJ1-3,few,CASSVDQGGSGNTIYF,TGTGCCAGCAGCGTAGATCAAGGGGGCTCTGGAAACACCATATATTTT
TRBD1,TRBV18,TRBJ1-1,-,CASFGTGAAEAFF,TGTGCCAGCTTCGGGACAGGGGCTGCTGAAGCTTTCTTT